The 28 T cell receptor beta chains below were found in one sample sequenced in a study of cytomegalovirus exposure and HLA in healthy donors. PCR employed 60 Vbeta and 13 Jbeta primers. TCRdb's copy holds only in-frame clones and misses some; the assay was immunoSEQ multiplex PCR. The repertoire has over 110,000 clones, about four fifths of them found once; the top ten carry about 6.6%. The specimen sequenced was PBMCs. All receptors derive from a woman in her thirties or forties in good health and CMV-seropositive.

This sequence joins TRBV7-2 and TRBJ2-7; TRBD2 might be the D (6 bases). V gave up 8 bases and J gave up 5 bases, with 22 bases separating them. The germline V gene has CDR1 SGHTA and CDR2 FQGNSA. This CDR3 has 15 residues. The CDR3 DNA follows: TGTGCCAGCGGGACCCAGTCCGGGAGCTACAACGAGCAGTACTTC. Translation: CASGTQSGSYNEQYF.

The chain combines TRBV5-4 with TRBJ2-5; TRBD2 agrees at 7 bases. The length of the CDR3 is 15 residues. The J segment lost 5 bases and the V segment lost 7 bases, leaving 14 bases of the junction unmatched. Germline CDR1 is SGHNT and CDR2 is YYREEE (reference sequence). This CDR3 is CASGSRAGVGETQYF. The CDR3 DNA is TGTGCCAGCGGGAGCCGGGCGGGAGTTGGTGAGACCCAGTACTTC.

The V gene is TRBV19, the J gene TRBJ2-1; TRBD1 matches 7 bases. The CDR3 length is 14 residues. Trimming at V came to 6 bases and at J to 8 bases, leaving 10 bases not matched to a gene. Per the germline V gene, CDR1 is LNHDA and CDR2 is SQIVND (reference sequence). CDR3 amino acids: CASSTGEGPDEQFF. The CDR3 DNA is TGTGCCAGTAGCACAGGGGAAGGGCCGGATGAGCAGTTCTTC.

In this sample, this clone turned up a few times. The genes are TRBV15 and TRBJ2-5; 11 nucleotides match TRBD1. Per germline, CDR1 LNHNV and CDR2 YYDKDF (reference sequence). The CDR3 extends over 16 amino acids. J lost 4 bases, V lost 5 bases, and 9 bases had no gene match. The CDR3 DNA follows: TGTGCCACCAGCTCTCCGAGGACAGGGGGCGCAGAGACCCAGTACTTC. Translating gives CATSSPRTGGAETQYF. Using reference TRBV15 and TRBJ2-5 for the parts outside the CDR3, the full variable domain is DAMVIQNPRYQVTQFGKPVTLSCSQTLNHNVMYWYQQKSSQAPKLLFHYYDKDFNNEADTPDNFQSRRPNTSFCFLDIRSPGLGDTAMYLCATSSPRTGGAETQYFGPGTRLLVL.

The CDR3 loop reads CASSTSQGNTIYF. Written as DNA, the CDR3 is TGTGCCAGCAGTACGTCACAGGGAAACACCATATATTTT. This chain connects TRBV6-1 to TRBJ1-3; D is uncertain. Germline V CDR1 and CDR2: MNHNS, SASEGT. Trimming took 5 bases from V and 4 from J, leaving 9 bases between them. The CDR3 runs to 13 residues.

This clone was seen once. The chain couples TRBV20-1 to TRBJ2-1; perhaps TRBD2 as D (5 bases). V was trimmed by 7 bases and J by 1 base, leaving 5 bases between them. CDR1 and CDR2 from the germline V gene are DFQATT and SNEGSKA (reference sequence). This CDR3 region has 11 residues. CDR3 sequence (DNA): TGCAGTGGAGGGTCCTACAATGAGCAGTTCTTC. This gives the protein CSGGSYNEQFF.

The chain employs TRBV5-4 and TRBJ2-3; 7 positions match TRBD1. This CDR3 has 14 amino acids. The junction had 9 bases not matched to a gene; V was cut back by 4 bases and J by 7 bases. CDR1 is SGHNT and CDR2 is YYREEE in the germline V gene (reference sequence). This CDR3 is CASSLEGATNTQYF. The CDR3 DNA reads TGTGCCAGCAGCCTCGAGGGGGCCACTAATACGCAGTATTTT.

CDR3 bases: TGTGCCAGCAGCCGTTATTCCGGGACTAGCGGGAGAGATGAGCAGTTCTTC. Amino acids: CASSRYSGTSGRDEQFF. V is TRBV7-6 and J is TRBJ2-1, with TRBD2 identical over 14 bases. The germline CDR1 and CDR2 sequences are SGHVS and FNYEAQ. CDR3 length equals 17 residues. The V and J ends lost 5 bases and 8 bases, in that order; junction bases with no gene match: 11. Looking up the rest from reference TRBV7-6 and TRBJ2-1 gives the full variable domain: GAGVSQSPRYKVTKRGQDVALRCDPISGHVSLYWYRQALGQGPEFLTYFNYEAQQDKSGLPNDRFSAERPEGSISTLTIQRTEQRDSAMYRCASSRYSGTSGRDEQFFGPGTRLTVL.

In this sample, this clone turned up a few times. Written as DNA, the CDR3 is TGTGCCAGTAGTACCCCGCAATGGCGTCTAGCGGGAGAGTTCTTC. The encoded protein is CASSTPQWRLAGEFF. The chain employs TRBV19 and TRBJ2-1, with TRBD2 matching 10 bases. The CDR3 covers 15 residues. Trimming at V came to 4 bases and at J to 14 bases, leaving 14 bases not matched to a gene. From germline, CDR1 is LNHDA and CDR2 SQIVND (reference sequence).

The CDR3 region is CASSPSASEQFF. The DNA of the CDR3 is TGTGCCAGCTCGCCTAGCGCGTCTGAGCAGTTCTTC. J is TRBJ2-1 and V is TRBV18; possible D gene TRBD2, 6 bases. The V end was cut by 6 bases, the J end by 9 bases, with 12 bases between. The CDR3 totals 12 residues. The germline V gene has CDR1 KGHSH and CDR2 LQKENI. The variable domain in full, with the rest retrieved from reference TRBV18 and TRBJ2-1, is NAGVMQNPRHLVRRRGQEARLRCSPMKGHSHVYWYRQLPEEGLKFMVYLQKENIIDESGMPKERFSAEFPKEGPSILRIQQVVRGDSAAYFCASSPSASEQFFGPGTRLTVL.

Comment on this clone: An end of the junction does not agree with germline; a read error may underlie this. The chain joins TRBV2 to TRBJ2-1, with TRBD1 matching 9 bases. The CDR3 runs 13 residues. CDR1 is SNHLY, CDR2 FYNNEI, per germline. CDR3 coding DNA: TGTGCCAGCAGTCGGACAGGGGACAACGAGCAGTTCTTC. Protein: CASSRTGDNEQFF.

The rearrangement uses TRBV2 and TRBJ2-1; 11 bases match TRBD2. The CDR3 is made up of 15 amino acids. Trimming took 4 bases from V and 4 from J; bases not matched to a gene: 3. Germline loops: CDR1 SNHLY, CDR2 FYNNEI. The CDR3 DNA reads as TGTGCCAGCAGTGTAGCGGGAGGGGCATACAATGAGCAGTTCTTC. Protein product: CASSVAGGAYNEQFF.

This clone was seen a single time. The CDR3 nucleotides read TGTGCCTGGGGACTAGCGGGGGCCTACGAGCAGTACTTC. Its protein is CAWGLAGAYEQYF. This chain uses TRBV30 with TRBJ2-7; 13 positions match TRBD2. V was pared by 5 bases and J by 2 bases, with 0 bases of the junction left unmatched. The CDR3 length is 13 residues. Germline CDR1 is GTSNPN and CDR2 is SVGIG (reference sequence). Full variable domain (outside the CDR3, taken from reference TRBV30 and TRBJ2-7): SQTIHQWPATLVQPVGSPLSLECTVEGTSNPNLYWYRQAAGRGLQLLFYSVGIGQISSEVPQNLSASRPQDRQFILSSKKLLLSDSGFYLCAWGLAGAYEQYFGPGTRLTVT.

The rearrangement links TRBV4-1 to TRBJ2-2, with D possibly matching TRBD2 (6 bases). Trimming took off 3 bases at V and 3 bases at J, with 14 bases between the two ends. The V gene's germline CDR1 is MGHRA and CDR2 YSYEKL. This CDR3 is built from 16 residues. The CDR3 DNA reads TGCGCCAGCAGCCAGTCACGGGAGTGGGACACCGGGGAGCTGTTTTTT. Its protein is CASSQSREWDTGELFF.

This clone was counted between two and nine times. This probably arose from a read error, given a far larger clone one base away. The V call is TRBV7-9, the J call TRBJ1-1; a possible D gene is TRBD1 (6 bases). Germline assignment: CDR1 SEHNR and CDR2 FQNEAQ (reference sequence). CDR3 length: 13 residues. The CDR3 reads CSSSLTPGEEAFF. Written as DNA, the CDR3 is TGTTCCAGCAGCTTAACCCCAGGGGAGGAAGCTTTCTTT.

J is TRBJ2-7 and V is TRBV5-1; D is uncertain. Deletions cut 3 bases from V and 4 bases from J, with 8 bases between. The CDR3 sequence is 12 residues long. Looked up from germline, CDR1 is SGHRS and CDR2 is YFSETQ. CDR3 DNA: TGCGCCAGCAGCTCCACTAATTACGAGCAGTACTTC. It translates to CASSSTNYEQYF. Filled out from reference TRBV5-1 and TRBJ2-7, the complete variable domain reads KAGVTQTPRYLIKTRGQQVTLSCSPISGHRSVSWYQQTPGQGLQFLFEYFSETQRNKGNFPGRFSGRQFSNSRSEMNVSTLELGDSALYLCASSSTNYEQYFGPGTRLTVT.

This clone was picked up one time. The chain uses TRBV28 and TRBJ1-2, with 8 nucleotides matching TRBD1. The CDR3 is 17 residues long. Germline V lookup: CDR1 MDHEN, CDR2 SYDVKM. The V and J ends lost 2 bases and 6 bases, in that order; junction bases with no gene match: 14. CDR3 DNA: TGTGCCAGCAGTTTAGGGGCCGCAGGGGGCCTGGGCGATGGCTACACCTTC. The encoded protein is CASSLGAAGGLGDGYTF.

This sequence joins TRBV2 and TRBJ2-5; possible D gene TRBD2, 5 bases. The better agreement between TRBJ2-7 and the DNA end casts doubt on the J call. Germline V gene sequence: CDR1 SNHLY, CDR2 FYNNEI. The CDR3 contains 11 residues. CDR3 sequence reads: CASRTTYEQYF. The CDR3 bases are TGTGCCAGCAGGACTACCTACGAGCAGTACTTC.

V usage is TRBV11-3 and J usage is TRBJ2-1; D unresolved. There are 13 residues in the CDR3. Trimming cost V 5 bases and J 4 bases, with 9 bases left between them. Germline CDR1 reads SGHNT; CDR2 reads YENEEA. CDR3 residues: CASSADFYNEQFF. The CDR3 DNA is TGTGCCAGCAGCGCCGACTTTTACAATGAGCAGTTCTTC.

The V and J genes are TRBV27 and TRBJ2-5; TRBD1 might be the D (5 bases). The CDR3 consists of 13 residues. Germline CDR1 and CDR2: MNHEY and SMNVEV (reference sequence). Trimming left V 6 bases short and J 3 bases short, with 11 bases between. In DNA, the CDR3 is TGTGCCAGCAGCGTGCAGGGTGAAGAGACCCAGTACTTC. The encoded protein is CASSVQGEETQYF.

This sequence joins TRBV11-2 and TRBJ2-7; possibly TRBD1 for D (6 bases). Trimming took 1 base from V and 3 from J, leaving 13 bases between them. This CDR3 comprises 15 residues. Germline values: CDR1 SGHAT, CDR2 FQNNGV. The chain's CDR3 is CASSLGTGTFYEQYF. CDR3 coding DNA: TGTGCCAGCAGCTTAGGTACAGGGACCTTCTACGAGCAGTACTTC.

The J gene is TRBJ1-6, the V gene TRBV4-1; D unresolved. Germline CDR1 and CDR2: MGHRA and YSYEKL. The CDR3 runs to 14 residues. V was clipped by 1 base and J by 8 bases, with 9 bases between them. Here the CDR3 DNA reads TGCGCCAGCAGCCAAGCGGGGTATGATTCACCCCTCCACTTT. Translating gives CASSQAGYDSPLHF.

V gene TRBV10-1 combines with J gene TRBJ2-3, with 8 bases that match TRBD2. This CDR3 region has 16 residues. Germline assignment: CDR1 WNHNN and CDR2 SYGVQD (reference sequence). With V trimmed by 2 bases and J by 2 bases, 6 bases remained unmatched. The CDR3, as DNA: TGCGCCAGCAGTGAGACCTTAGCGGGGAACACAGATACGCAGTATTTT. This encodes CASSETLAGNTDTQYF.

CDR3 amino acids: CASSQDVLATEAFF. As DNA, the CDR3 is TGCGCCAGCAGCCAAGATGTATTGGCCACTGAAGCTTTCTTT. The chain has TRBV4-1 and TRBJ1-1; D is undetermined. V was trimmed by 0 bases and J by 4 bases, leaving 9 bases between them. Germline CDR1 reads MGHRA; CDR2 reads YSYEKL. The CDR3 is made up of 14 amino acids.

The genes are TRBV2 and TRBJ2-2; 9 bases line up with TRBD2. The germline gives CDR1 SNHLY, CDR2 FYNNEI. This CDR3 contains 14 residues. V was clipped by 3 bases and J by 9 bases; unmatched bases: 5. The CDR3 loop is CASSETSGAWELFF. The CDR3 region has the DNA TGTGCCAGCAGTGAGACTAGCGGAGCTTGGGAGCTGTTTTTT.

The chain links TRBV5-1 to TRBJ1-6; 7 bases are a match to TRBD1. J gave up 10 bases and V 2 bases, and 6 bases lay outside the gene matches. The V gene's germline CDR1 is SGHRS and CDR2 YFSETQ. CDR3 length equals 14 residues. The CDR3 spells CASSLQGIGSPLHF. The DNA for the CDR3 is TGCGCCAGCAGCTTACAGGGGATTGGGTCACCCCTCCACTTT.

The V and J genes are TRBV18 and TRBJ2-7; 13 bases match TRBD2. CDR1 and CDR2 (germline): KGHSH, LQKENI. V lost 3 bases to trimming and J lost 4 bases; unmatched junction nucleotides: 3. The CDR3 has 15 amino acids. Written as DNA, the CDR3 is TGTGCCAGCTCACCCCCGGGACTAGCGGGATACGAGCAGTACTTC. Its translation is CASSPPGLAGYEQYF.

V and J are TRBV6-8 and TRBJ2-7, with D unclear. The CDR3 consists of 13 residues. Germline CDR1 reads MNHGY; CDR2 reads SAAAGT. V lost 4 bases and J lost 5, with 12 bases in between. This chain's CDR3 is CASSSPFLDEQYF. CDR3 nucleotide sequence: TGTGCCAGCAGTTCCCCGTTTTTAGACGAGCAGTACTTC.